This T cell receptor beta chain was captured by sequencing in a study of spatial heterogeneity in lung cancer. Study-level points and caveats: The appearance of ubiquitous expanded tumor TCRs in blood was greater at resection than follow-up.

Time point specified: sample taken at primary tumor resection. Researchers sequenced whole RNA taken from tumor, nontumor lung or frozen PBMC without sorting. Via MiXCR, TCRdb re-called the 5' RACE reads, giving one row per CDR3 protein. This sample has around 24,000 distinct CDR3 sequences; roughly 13% occur once, and the top ten carry about a quarter. Ten or more counts support this clonotype. Its antigen is unknown. Per germline, CDR1 MNHNS and CDR2 SASEGT. CDR3 size: 13 residues. V was shortened by 6 bases and J by 5 bases, with 10 bases between the two germline ends. This receptor was obtained from a female donor with early-stage non-small cell lung cancer. The rearrangement links TRBV6-1 to TRBJ1-4; TRBD1 might be the D (6 bases). This specimen was PBMCs, taken at surgery. CDR3 sequence (DNA): TGTGCCAGCAGGCCGGGACAAAATGAAAAACTGTTTTTT. Its protein product is CASRPGQNEKLFF.